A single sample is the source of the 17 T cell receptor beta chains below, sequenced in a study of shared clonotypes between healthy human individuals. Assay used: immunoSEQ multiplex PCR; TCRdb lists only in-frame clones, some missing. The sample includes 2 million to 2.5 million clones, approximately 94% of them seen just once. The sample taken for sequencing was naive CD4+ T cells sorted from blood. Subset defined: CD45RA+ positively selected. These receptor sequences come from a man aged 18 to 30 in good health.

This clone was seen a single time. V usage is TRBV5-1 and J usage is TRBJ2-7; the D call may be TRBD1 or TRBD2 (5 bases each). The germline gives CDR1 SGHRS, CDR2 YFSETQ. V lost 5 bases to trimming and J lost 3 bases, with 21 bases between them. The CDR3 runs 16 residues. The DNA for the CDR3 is TGCGCCAGCAGAAAGTCGTTTGGGACGGACCTCTACGAGCAGTACTTC. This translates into CASRKSFGTDLYEQYF.

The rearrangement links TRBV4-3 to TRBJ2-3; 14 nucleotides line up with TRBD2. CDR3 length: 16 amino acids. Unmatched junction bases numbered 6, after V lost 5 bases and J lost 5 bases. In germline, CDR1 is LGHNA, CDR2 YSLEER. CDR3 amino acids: CASSEGTSGSGDTQYF. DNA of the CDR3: TGCGCCAGCAGCGAGGGGACTAGCGGGAGTGGAGATACGCAGTATTTT.

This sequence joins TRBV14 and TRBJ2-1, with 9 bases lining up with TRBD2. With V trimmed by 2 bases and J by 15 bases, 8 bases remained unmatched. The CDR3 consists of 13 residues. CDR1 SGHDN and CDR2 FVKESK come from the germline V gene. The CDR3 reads CASSQYGSGRLFF. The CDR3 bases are TGTGCCAGCAGCCAATATGGTAGCGGGAGATTGTTCTTC.

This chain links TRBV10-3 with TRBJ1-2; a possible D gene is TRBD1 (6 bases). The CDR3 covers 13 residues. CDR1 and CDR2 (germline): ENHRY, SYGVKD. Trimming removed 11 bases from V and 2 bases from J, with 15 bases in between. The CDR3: CAGGKGENYGYTF. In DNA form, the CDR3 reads TGTGCCGGAGGGAAGGGGGAAAACTATGGCTACACCTTC.

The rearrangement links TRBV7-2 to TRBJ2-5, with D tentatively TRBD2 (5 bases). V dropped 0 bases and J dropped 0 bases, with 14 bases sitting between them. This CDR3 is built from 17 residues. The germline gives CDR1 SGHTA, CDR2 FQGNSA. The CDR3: CASSLALMWEYQETQYF. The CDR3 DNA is TGTGCCAGCAGCTTAGCGCTAATGTGGGAGTACCAAGAGACCCAGTACTTC. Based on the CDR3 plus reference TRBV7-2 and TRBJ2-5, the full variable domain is GAGVSQSPSNKVTEKGKDVELRCDPISGHTALYWYRQSLGQGLEFLIYFQGNSAPDKSGLPSDRFSAERTGGSVSTLTIQRTQQEDSAVYLCASSLALMWEYQETQYFGPGTRLLVL.

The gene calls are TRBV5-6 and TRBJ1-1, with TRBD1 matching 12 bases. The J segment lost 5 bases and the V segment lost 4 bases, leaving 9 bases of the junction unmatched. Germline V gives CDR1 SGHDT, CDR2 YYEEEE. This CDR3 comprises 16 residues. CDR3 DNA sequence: TGTGCCAGCAGCCCTTTGGGACAGGGGGCTGGTACTGAAGCTTTCTTT. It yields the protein CASSPLGQGAGTEAFF.

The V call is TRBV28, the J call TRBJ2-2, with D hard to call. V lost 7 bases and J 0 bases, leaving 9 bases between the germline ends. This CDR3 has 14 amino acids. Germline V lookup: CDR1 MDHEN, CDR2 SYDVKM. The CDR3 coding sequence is TGTGCCAGCAACGTAGGCTCGAACACCGGGGAGCTGTTTTTT. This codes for CASNVGSNTGELFF.

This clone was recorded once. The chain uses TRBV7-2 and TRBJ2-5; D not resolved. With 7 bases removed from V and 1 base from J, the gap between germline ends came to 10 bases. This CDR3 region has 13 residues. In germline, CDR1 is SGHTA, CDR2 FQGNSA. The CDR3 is CASTLYTQETQYF. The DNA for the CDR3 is TGTGCCAGCACTCTTTACACCCAAGAGACCCAGTACTTC.

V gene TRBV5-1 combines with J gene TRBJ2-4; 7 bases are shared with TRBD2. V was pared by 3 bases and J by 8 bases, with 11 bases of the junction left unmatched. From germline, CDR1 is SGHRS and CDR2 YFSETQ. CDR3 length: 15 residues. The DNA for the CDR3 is TGCGCCAGCAGCTCCGCGGGGCGGGGGAACGACATTCAGTACTTC. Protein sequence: CASSSAGRGNDIQYF. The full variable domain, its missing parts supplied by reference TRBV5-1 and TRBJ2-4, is KAGVTQTPRYLIKTRGQQVTLSCSPISGHRSVSWYQQTPGQGLQFLFEYFSETQRNKGNFPGRFSGRQFSNSRSEMNVSTLELGDSALYLCASSSAGRGNDIQYFGAGTRLSVL.

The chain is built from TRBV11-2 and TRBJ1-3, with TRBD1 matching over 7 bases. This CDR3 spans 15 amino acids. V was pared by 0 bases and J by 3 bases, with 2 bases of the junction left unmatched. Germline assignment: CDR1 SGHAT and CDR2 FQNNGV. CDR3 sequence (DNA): TGTGCCAGCAGCTTAGAGACAGGGATTGGAAACACCATATATTTT. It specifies CASSLETGIGNTIYF.

The CDR3 sequence is CASKRDSTYEQYF. DNA for the CDR3: TGTGCCAGCAAAAGGGACAGCACCTACGAGCAGTACTTC. The chain is built from TRBV2 and TRBJ2-7; 7 nucleotides line up with TRBD1. V shed 7 bases and J 2 bases; nucleotides not matched to a gene: 5. Per the germline V gene, CDR1 is SNHLY and CDR2 is FYNNEI. The CDR3 runs to 13 residues. The whole variable domain, filled in from reference TRBV2 and TRBJ2-7, reads EPEVTQTPSHQVTQMGQEVILRCVPISNHLYFYWYRQILGQKVEFLVSFYNNEISEKSEIFDDQFSVERPDGSNFTLKIRSTKLEDSAMYFCASKRDSTYEQYFGPGTRLTVT.

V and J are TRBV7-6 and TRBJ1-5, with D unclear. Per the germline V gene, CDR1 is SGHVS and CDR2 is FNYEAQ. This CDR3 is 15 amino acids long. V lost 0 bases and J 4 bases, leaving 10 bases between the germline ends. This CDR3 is CASSLADGENQPQHF. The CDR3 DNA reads TGTGCCAGCAGCTTAGCCGACGGAGAGAATCAGCCCCAGCATTTT.

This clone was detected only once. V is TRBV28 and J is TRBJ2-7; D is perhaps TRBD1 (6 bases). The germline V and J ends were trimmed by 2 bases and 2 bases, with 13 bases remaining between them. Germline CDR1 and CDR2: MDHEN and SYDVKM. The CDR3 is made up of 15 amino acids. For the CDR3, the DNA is TGTGCCAGCAGTTTACGAGGGGGACCAACCTACGAGCAGTACTTC. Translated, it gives CASSLRGGPTYEQYF.

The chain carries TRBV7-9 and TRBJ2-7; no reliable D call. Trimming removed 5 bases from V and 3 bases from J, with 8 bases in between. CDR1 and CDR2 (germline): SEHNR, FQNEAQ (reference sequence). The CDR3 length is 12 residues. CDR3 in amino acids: CASSTALYEQYF. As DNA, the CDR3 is TGTGCCAGCAGCACGGCGCTCTACGAGCAGTACTTC. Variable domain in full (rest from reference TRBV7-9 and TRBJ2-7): DTGVSQNPRHKITKRGQNVTFRCDPISEHNRLYWYRQTLGQGPEFLTYFQNEAQLEKSRLLSDRFSAERPKGSFSTLEIQRTEQGDSAMYLCASSTALYEQYFGPGTRLTVT.

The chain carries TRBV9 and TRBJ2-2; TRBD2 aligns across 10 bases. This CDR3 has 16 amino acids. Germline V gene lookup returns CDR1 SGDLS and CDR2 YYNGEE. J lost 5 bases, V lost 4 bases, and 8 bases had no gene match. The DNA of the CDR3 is TGTGCCAGCAGCCTTCTTTCTAGCGGGGGTACCGGGGAGCTGTTTTTT. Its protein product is CASSLLSSGGTGELFF.

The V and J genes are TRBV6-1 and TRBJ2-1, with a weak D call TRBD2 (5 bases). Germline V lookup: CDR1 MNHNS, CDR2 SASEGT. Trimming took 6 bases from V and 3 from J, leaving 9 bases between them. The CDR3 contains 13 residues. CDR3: CASSVGNYNEQFF. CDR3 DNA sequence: TGTGCCAGCAGCGTCGGGAACTACAATGAGCAGTTCTTC.

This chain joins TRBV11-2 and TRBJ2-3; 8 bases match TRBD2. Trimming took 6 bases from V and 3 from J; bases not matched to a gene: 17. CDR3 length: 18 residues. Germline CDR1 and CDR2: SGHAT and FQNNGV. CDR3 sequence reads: CASRPIAGLRVVTDTQYF. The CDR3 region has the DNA TGTGCCAGCAGACCTATAGCGGGACTCCGGGTGGTGACAGATACGCAGTATTTT.